The 8 T cell receptor beta chains presented below share a single source sample, sequenced in a study of CD8 T cells in ankylosing spondylitis. TCRdb re-called the 5' RACE reads through MiXCR, storing one row per CDR3 protein. The repertoire has some 250,000 distinct CDR3 sequences, roughly 10% of them found once; the top ten carry under 7%. Sequenced input: blood, either unsorted or a sorted T cell fraction (not recorded which). The receptors here all came from a male donor with ankylosing spondylitis or in good health (not recorded which).

The gene calls are TRBV7-2 and TRBJ2-5; D ambiguous. Trimming took 1 base from V and 9 from J, leaving 15 bases between them. The germline CDR1 and CDR2 sequences are SGHTA and FQGNSA. The CDR3 has 14 residues. The CDR3 DNA reads TGTGCCAGCAGCTTAGAGCGCACGGAGAGGTCCCAGTACTTC. Protein sequence: CASSLERTERSQYF.

This clonotype was detected ten times or more. The gene calls are TRBV15 and TRBJ1-2, with 8 positions matching TRBD1. The CDR3 is made up of 16 amino acids. The germline gives CDR1 LNHNV, CDR2 YYDKDF (reference sequence). Germline trimming cut 4 bases from V and 5 bases from J; bases unmatched to any gene: 12. CDR3 residues: CATSNYGQGGPYGYTF. The CDR3 region has the DNA TGTGCCACCAGCAACTATGGACAGGGAGGCCCTTATGGCTACACCTTC. Supplemented by reference TRBV15 and TRBJ1-2, the full variable domain reads DAMVIQNPRYQVTQFGKPVTLSCSQTLNHNVMYWYQQKSSQAPKLLFHYYDKDFNNEADTPDNFQSRRPNTSFCFLDIRSPGLGDTAMYLCATSNYGQGGPYGYTFGSGTRLTVV.

This clonotype showed up many times. The V and J genes are TRBV12-3 or TRBV12-4 and TRBJ2-5; weak D call: TRBD2 (5 bases). Trimming stripped 3 bases from V and 5 bases from J, with 10 bases between. This CDR3 contains 13 residues. CDR3 nucleotide sequence: TGTGCCAGCAGTTTTATGGAGGTGGAGACCCAGTACTTC. Amino acids: CASSFMEVETQYF.

This clonotype was observed a handful of times. This chain joins TRBV29-1 and TRBJ1-5; D is unresolved. The V gene lost 2 bases and the J gene lost 4 bases, with 6 bases spanning the gap. CDR3 size: 12 residues. Germline CDR1 SQVTM, CDR2 ANQGSEA. CDR3 amino acids: CSVERENQPQHF. CDR3 DNA: TGCAGCGTTGAAAGGGAGAATCAGCCCCAGCATTTT.

This clonotype appeared many times. V gene TRBV15 combines with J gene TRBJ2-3; D is perhaps TRBD2 (7 bases). The CDR3 covers 15 residues. Trimming shortened V by 0 bases and J by 3 bases, and 10 bases separated the two germline ends. Germline V gene lookup returns CDR1 LNHNV and CDR2 YYDKDF (reference sequence). The CDR3: CATSREQGGTDTQYF. The CDR3 DNA sequence: TGTGCCACCAGCAGAGAACAGGGAGGGACAGATACGCAGTATTTT.

The chain couples TRBV2 to TRBJ2-7, with 7 positions matching TRBD2. The germline CDR1 and CDR2 sequences are SNHLY and FYNNEI. The CDR3 length is 14 residues. The V gene end was trimmed by 4 bases and the J gene end by 1 base; junction bases not matched to a gene: 4. This chain's CDR3 is CASSVAGPSYEQYF. The CDR3 coding sequence is TGTGCCAGCAGTGTAGCGGGTCCTTCCTACGAGCAGTACTTC.

This clonotype came up a few times. V gene TRBV12-3 or TRBV12-4 combines with J gene TRBJ2-1; TRBD2 agrees at 9 bases. The CDR3 has 15 amino acids. J was trimmed by 3 bases and V by 6 bases; bases with no gene match: 6. CDR3 nucleotide sequence: TGTGCCAGCAGCCCATCAGCGGGAGGCTACAATGAGCAGTTCTTC. This gives the protein CASSPSAGGYNEQFF.

This clonotype has ten or more counts. V and J are TRBV5-1 and TRBJ2-3; no clear D. Germline assignment: CDR1 SGHRS and CDR2 YFSETQ. The CDR3 loop spans 14 amino acids. The germline V and J ends were trimmed by 5 bases and 0 bases, with 10 bases remaining between them. The CDR3 nucleotides read TGCGCCAGCAGTGACGTCTCTAGCACAGATACGCAGTATTTT. Its protein is CASSDVSSTDTQYF.